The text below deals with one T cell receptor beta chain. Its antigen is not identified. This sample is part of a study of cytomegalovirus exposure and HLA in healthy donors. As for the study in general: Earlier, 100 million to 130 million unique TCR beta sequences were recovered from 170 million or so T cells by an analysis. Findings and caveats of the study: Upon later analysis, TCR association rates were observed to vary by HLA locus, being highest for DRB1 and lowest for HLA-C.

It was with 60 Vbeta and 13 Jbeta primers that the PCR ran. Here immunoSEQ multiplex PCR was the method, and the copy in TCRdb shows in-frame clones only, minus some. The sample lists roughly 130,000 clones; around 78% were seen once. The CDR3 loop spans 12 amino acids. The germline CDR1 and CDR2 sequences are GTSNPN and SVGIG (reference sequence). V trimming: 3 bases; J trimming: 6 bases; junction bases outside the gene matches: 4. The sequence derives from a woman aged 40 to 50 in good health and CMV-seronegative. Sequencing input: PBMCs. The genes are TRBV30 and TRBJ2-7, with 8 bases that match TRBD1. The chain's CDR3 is CAWRTGESEQYF. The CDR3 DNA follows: TGTGCCTGGAGGACAGGGGAGAGCGAGCAGTACTTC. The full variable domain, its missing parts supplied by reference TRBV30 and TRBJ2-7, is SQTIHQWPATLVQPVGSPLSLECTVEGTSNPNLYWYRQAAGRGLQLLFYSVGIGQISSEVPQNLSASRPQDRQFILSSKKLLLSDSGFYLCAWRTGESEQYFGPGTRLTVT.